This TCR beta chain was documented in a study of blood T cell repertoires in COVID-19 (dated by TCRdb to about 2020). About the investigation overall: Samples covering the acute and convalescent phases of COVID-19 were provided by collaborators in the United States, Italy and Spain. Where available, HLA class I and class II types were taken from metadata supplied by the sample provider and were not determined by assay-based typing. The samples were drawn from two sources: the first 160 participants of the ongoing ImmuneRACE study, and 950 to 1,500 subjects contributed by 6 global collaborators. The repertoires were released in a freely available public database intended as a resource for research on the immune response to SARS-CoV-2. The prospective study material was composed of cDNA or gDNA derived from T cells, B-cell-depleted T cells, or PBMCs. The dataset comprised deeply sampled blood TCRbeta repertoires from subjects exposed to, actively infected with, or recovered from COVID-19. Sample metadata almost always included a de-identified subject ID, COVID-19 status, age in years and sex. General study outcomes and caveats: The amount of clinical and demographic metadata varied by source and participant and was provided uncurated.

This clone has ten or more counts. What antigen it recognizes has not been identified. Qualities for individual bases were not recorded, and no much larger clone is one base off. TCRbeta CDR3 regions were amplified from genomic DNA using the immunoSEQ Assay, a bias-controlled multiplex PCR. On the study's bioinformatics: Nucleated cell counts per sample were estimated from amplification of reference gene primers within the assay. To quantify the absolute abundance of each unique TCRbeta CDR3 rearrangement, sequence reads were collapsed and filtered. Productive Simpson clonality was computed per sample as the square root of Simpson's diversity index over productive rearrangements. This immuneACCESS table, as held by TCRdb, lists in-frame sequences with V and J called but not all clones. Of the missing ones, under half trace to an unresolved V gene in checked studies; the others have no known cause. The V and J calls and clone size come from that table; D and trimming were worked out from the DNA. This sample has approximately 300,000 clones in its table, and roughly 90% of those were observed once. About 2.5% of the sample comes from the top ten.

Taken from the germline V gene (reference sequence), the CDR1 and CDR2 loops are LNHNV and YYDKDF. Trimming accounts for 0 bases at V and 2 bases at J, while the number of junction bases matched to no gene is 9. The CDR3 starts with the cysteine, ends with the phenylalanine, and has 18 residues. Only the CDR3 region is kept as DNA, spanning 54 bases read in frame from base 1. The collaborating institutions used their own protocols to collect whole blood in K2EDTA tubes. For TCRbeta analysis, collaborators shipped samples as frozen whole blood, isolated PBMCs, or DNA extracted from either of those sample types.

Sequenced material: peripheral blood. This clonotype was sampled from a young man with active or convalescent COVID-19. The chain was built from TRBV15 and TRBJ2-7, and 11 bases in between align with TRBD2. The DNA sequence is as follows: TGTGCCACCAGCAGAGATGAAGTGGGGGGACTAGCGGCCTACGAGCAGTACTTC. Its translation is CATSRDEVGGLAAYEQYF.